These 27 T cell receptor beta chains were sequenced from one sample in a study of T cell responses to AZD1222 COVID-19 vaccine. Libraries were prepared by immunoSEQ multiplex PCR; TCRdb keeps only in-frame clonotypes and omits some of them. The repertoire consists of about 110,000 clones, with around 90% occurring once and the leading ten covering about 2.5%. Sample: peripheral blood, taken 28 days after the second AZD1222 dose. The origin of the receptors is an adult who received the AZD1222 COVID-19 vaccine.

The chain uses TRBV3-1 (or the pseudogene TRBV3-2) and TRBJ1-1, with D maybe TRBD1 (6 bases). CDR1 and CDR2 (germline): LGHDT, YNNKEL (reference sequence). The V end was cut by 1 base, the J end by 6 bases, with 12 bases between. This CDR3 is 14 amino acids long. The CDR3 loop is CASSQGGGRAEAFF. For the CDR3, the DNA is TGTGCCAGCAGCCAAGGGGGGGGCAGAGCTGAAGCTTTCTTT.

The chain combines TRBV28 with TRBJ1-2; 7 bases match TRBD1. This CDR3 has 18 amino acids. From germline, CDR1 is MDHEN and CDR2 SYDVKM. The V segment lost 4 bases and the J segment 1 base; nucleotides outside the gene matches: 15. The CDR3 region has the DNA TGTGCCAGCAGTTCGGAGGGCTCCTGGACAGGATTTAACTATGGCTACACCTTC. It yields the protein CASSSEGSWTGFNYGYTF.

J is TRBJ1-2 and V is TRBV10-3; the D is unclear. This CDR3 spans 15 amino acids. Trimming took 0 bases from V and 4 from J, leaving 12 bases between them. Per germline, CDR1 ENHRY and CDR2 SYGVKD. In nucleotides, the CDR3 is TGTGCCATCAGTGAGTCTTCCGGCAGAGCCTATGGCTACACCTTC. Translated, it gives CAISESSGRAYGYTF.

The rearrangement links TRBV5-1 to TRBJ2-5, with TRBD2 matching 9 bases. This CDR3 is built from 17 residues. CDR1 and CDR2 from the germline V gene are SGHRS and YFSETQ. V lost 1 base, J lost 2 bases, and 9 bases stayed unmatched. The CDR3 nucleotides read TGCGCCAGCAGCTTGAATGGGCTAGCGGGAAATCAAGAGACCCAGTACTTC. Its protein product is CASSLNGLAGNQETQYF.

This chain links TRBV15 with TRBJ2-7, with TRBD1 as a possible D gene (5 bases). There are 15 residues in the CDR3. V lost 0 bases and J 6 bases, leaving 15 bases between the germline ends. Germline V lookup: CDR1 LNHNV, CDR2 YYDKDF (reference sequence). The CDR3 region is CATSRDLQGRGEQYF. CDR3 sequence (DNA): TGTGCCACCAGCAGAGATTTGCAGGGAAGGGGCGAGCAGTACTTC.

This chain connects TRBV5-1 to TRBJ2-7; D is undetermined. This CDR3 spans 13 amino acids. Germline values: CDR1 SGHRS, CDR2 YFSETQ. V was pared by 4 bases and J by 7 bases, with 15 bases between. CDR3 coding DNA: TGCGCCAGCAGCGCCCCCCCCTACCGGGAGCAGTACTTC. This translates into CASSAPPYREQYF.

The V call is TRBV5-4, the J call TRBJ1-4, with TRBD1 as a possible D gene (6 bases). CDR3 size: 13 residues. Germline CDR1 SGHNT, CDR2 YYREEE (reference sequence). V was shortened by 4 bases and J by 8 bases, with 12 bases between the two germline ends. The CDR3 nucleotides are TGTGCCAGCAGCCCGGGGGGCCGGGAAAAACTGTTTTTT. Protein: CASSPGGREKLFF.

The chain recombines TRBV6-6 with TRBJ2-1; no clear D. V lost 7 bases and J lost 0, with 10 bases in between. Germline V CDR1 and CDR2: MNHNY, SVGAGI (reference sequence). The CDR3 runs 14 residues. The CDR3, as DNA: TGTGCCAGCACCGGTATGGACTCCTACAATGAGCAGTTCTTC. Its protein product is CASTGMDSYNEQFF.

The chain uses TRBV15 and TRBJ2-3; 9 positions match TRBD1. Germline assignment: CDR1 LNHNV and CDR2 YYDKDF (reference sequence). After removal of 1 base from V and 2 bases from J, the junction contained 4 bases not matched to a gene. The CDR3 is 16 amino acids. CDR3 loop: CATSRATGGYTDTQYF. CDR3 in DNA: TGTGCCACCAGCAGAGCGACAGGGGGGTACACAGATACGCAGTATTTT.

Only one count was recorded for this clone. The DNA for the CDR3 is TGTGCCATCAGTGAGGAGAGTAGGACTGAAGCTTTCTTT. It specifies CAISEESRTEAFF. The chain carries TRBV10-3 and TRBJ1-1; D ambiguous. This CDR3 region has 13 residues. Trimming removed 2 bases from V and 5 bases from J, with 9 bases in between. Germline V gene data show CDR1 as ENHRY and CDR2 as SYGVKD.

V is TRBV6-5 and J is TRBJ2-7; 7 bases map to TRBD1. This CDR3 contains 14 residues. J gave up 3 bases and V 5 bases, and 7 bases lay outside the gene matches. Per germline, CDR1 MNHEY and CDR2 SVGAGI. The CDR3: CASSPNRGNYEQYF. The CDR3 nucleotides are TGTGCCAGCAGTCCCAACAGGGGAAACTACGAGCAGTACTTC.

The chain combines TRBV7-9 with TRBJ2-7; 8 nucleotides agree with TRBD2. Germline CDR1 is SEHNR and CDR2 is FQNEAQ (reference sequence). Trimming at V came to 6 bases and at J to 4 bases, leaving 11 bases not matched to a gene. This CDR3 is 15 amino acids long. CDR3 sequence reads: CASSQISGKTYEQYF. In nucleotides, the CDR3 is TGTGCCAGCAGTCAAATTAGCGGGAAGACGTACGAGCAGTACTTC.

This chain connects TRBV6-2 or TRBV6-3 to TRBJ1-5; maybe TRBD1 (5 bases). CDR3 size: 14 residues. V lost 2 bases to trimming and J lost 8 bases, with 13 bases between them. The germline V gene encodes CDR1 MNHEY and CDR2 SVGEGT. CDR3 in DNA: TGTGCCAGCAGTTACAGGGGCCTAAGGAAGCCCCAGCATTTT. Protein: CASSYRGLRKPQHF.

The CDR3 bases are TGTGCCAGCAGGGGGGACGGGACAGAGAATCAGCCCCAGCATTTT. Translating gives CASRGDGTENQPQHF. V is TRBV6-5 and J is TRBJ1-5; 7 bases align to TRBD1. Germline loops: CDR1 MNHEY, CDR2 SVGAGI. The CDR3 extends over 15 amino acids. The ends lost 6 bases at V and 4 bases at J; junction bases unmatched: 9.

This rearrangement joins TRBV5-5 to TRBJ1-2; D not certain. Germline V gene data show CDR1 as SGHKS and CDR2 as YYEKEE (reference sequence). Trimming took off 0 bases at V and 4 bases at J, with 10 bases between the two ends. The CDR3 is 14 residues long. This CDR3 is CASSLEGQFYGYTF. Here the CDR3 DNA reads TGTGCCAGCAGCTTGGAGGGCCAGTTCTATGGCTACACCTTC.

This clone is a singleton in its sample. The chain carries TRBV27 and TRBJ2-1; 12 bases match TRBD2. The germline V gene has CDR1 MNHEY and CDR2 SMNVEV (reference sequence). Trimming cost V 4 bases and J 2 bases; bases outside gene matches: 6. This CDR3 spans 17 amino acids. In DNA, the CDR3 is TGTGCCAGCAGTTGGCTAGCGGGAGGGGTTACCTACAATGAGCAGTTCTTC. Its protein product is CASSWLAGGVTYNEQFF.

The CDR3 sequence: CASSRDRGLMNTEAFF. CDR3 DNA: TGCGCCAGCAGCCGAGACAGGGGGCTTATGAACACTGAAGCTTTCTTT. This rearrangement joins TRBV10-2 to TRBJ1-1; TRBD1 matches at 10 bases. Trimming removed 6 bases from V and 0 bases from J; junction bases left unmatched: 7. The CDR3 loop spans 16 amino acids. Looked up from germline, CDR1 is WSHSY and CDR2 is SAAADI.

This rearrangement joins TRBV6-5 to TRBJ2-5; TRBD2 is a possible D gene (5 bases). Germline V gives CDR1 MNHEY, CDR2 SVGAGI. V was cut by 4 bases and J by 9 bases, with 15 bases left in between. This CDR3 region has 13 residues. The CDR3 nucleotides are TGTGCCAGCAGTTTGAACCGGGGTTCATCCCAGTACTTC. It codes for CASSLNRGSSQYF.

The genes are TRBV28 and TRBJ1-1, with 7 bases identical to TRBD1. CDR1 is MDHEN and CDR2 is SYDVKM in the germline V gene. With 5 bases clipped from V and 8 bases from J, the junction kept 11 bases outside the gene matches. The length of the CDR3 is 14 residues. In DNA form, the CDR3 reads TGTGCCAGCAGTCACGGACTTCGGGGACAGGAAGCTTTCTTT. Translated, it gives CASSHGLRGQEAFF.

This chain links TRBV15 with TRBJ2-1; 14 nucleotides line up with TRBD2. The junction had 4 bases not matched to a gene; V was cut back by 0 bases and J by 9 bases. The CDR3 consists of 16 residues. Germline V CDR1 and CDR2: LNHNV, YYDKDF (reference sequence). The CDR3: CATSRDLGLAGGEQFF. Written as DNA, the CDR3 is TGTGCCACCAGCAGAGATCTAGGACTAGCGGGAGGTGAGCAGTTCTTC.

V and J are TRBV9 and TRBJ2-7, with TRBD1 matching over 8 bases. The CDR3 covers 14 residues. Germline V gene lookup returns CDR1 SGDLS and CDR2 YYNGEE. V was clipped by 6 bases and J by 0 bases; unmatched bases: 5. CDR3 in amino acids: CASNSGTGSYEQYF. CDR3 sequence (DNA): TGTGCCAGCAACTCCGGGACAGGCTCCTACGAGCAGTACTTC.

This clone showed up just once. V gene TRBV15 combines with J gene TRBJ1-5, with D tentatively TRBD1 (6 bases). The germline V gene encodes CDR1 LNHNV and CDR2 YYDKDF (reference sequence). The length of the CDR3 is 13 residues. Trimming shortened V by 0 bases and J by 6 bases, and 6 bases separated the two germline ends. CDR3 bases: TGTGCCACCAGCAGAGACAGGGGTCAGCCCCAGCATTTT. Amino acid sequence: CATSRDRGQPQHF.

CDR3 sequence reads: CASSSPGLADNEQFF. The CDR3 DNA follows: TGTGCCAGCAGTTCCCCGGGACTAGCGGACAATGAGCAGTTCTTC. V and J are TRBV27 and TRBJ2-1; 11 bases line up with TRBD2. V shed 4 bases, J shed 5 bases, and the junction held 4 bases outside the gene matches. This CDR3 is 15 amino acids long. Germline-derived CDR1 and CDR2 are MNHEY and SMNVEV (reference sequence).

This clone was seen once. The DNA of the CDR3 is TGTGCCAGCAGCGAAGATAGATCTCCCACTAACACTGAAGCTTTCTTT. This sequence encodes CASSEDRSPTNTEAFF. The gene calls are TRBV7-2 and TRBJ1-1, with D unclear. Deletions cut 5 bases from V and 2 bases from J, with 18 bases between. Looked up from germline, CDR1 is SGHTA and CDR2 is FQGNSA. The CDR3 spans 16 residues.

The chain has TRBV2 and TRBJ1-2; tentative D call: TRBD1 (5 bases). The CDR3 has 13 amino acids. V was pared by 7 bases and J by 4 bases, with 13 bases between. Germline V gene sequence: CDR1 SNHLY, CDR2 FYNNEI. The CDR3 sequence: CASKATDSYGYTF. As DNA, the CDR3 is TGTGCCAGCAAGGCTACCGACAGCTATGGCTACACCTTC.

This clone came up once. The rearrangement links TRBV6-2 or TRBV6-3 to TRBJ2-1; D gene unclear. CDR3 length: 11 amino acids. V lost 6 bases, J lost 10 bases, and 10 bases lay in between. The germline V gene encodes CDR1 MNHEY and CDR2 SVGEGT. CDR3 DNA: TGTGCCAGCAGCAATATGGGAGAGCAGTTCTTC. Protein sequence: CASSNMGEQFF.

The chain is built from TRBV5-1 and TRBJ2-1, with a possible D match to TRBD2 (5 bases). The germline V gene encodes CDR1 SGHRS and CDR2 YFSETQ. There are 12 residues in the CDR3. V dropped 5 bases and J dropped 5 bases, with 8 bases sitting between them. The CDR3: CASRGSNNEQFF. Here the CDR3 DNA reads TGCGCCAGCAGAGGGAGCAACAATGAGCAGTTCTTC.